These 5 T cell receptor beta chains share one sample of origin, sequenced in a study of T cell clonotyping in hematopoietic cell transplantation. Sequencing used immunoSEQ multiplex PCR; TCRdb keeps in-frame clones, though not all of them. The table lists 25,000 to 30,000 clones, 93% of them singletons. Time point meaning: recipient sample about 28 days before transplant, after cytoreduction. This specimen consisted of peripheral blood mononuclear cells, obtained before stem cell transplant. The origin of the receptors is a man over 45 with acute myeloid leukemia. Some clones in this sample may be carry-over from other donors' samples.

V and J are TRBV10-1 and TRBJ2-3; no reliable D call. This CDR3 region has 11 residues. Trimming left V 8 bases short and J 6 bases short, with 9 bases between. Germline V CDR1 and CDR2: WNHNN, SYGVQD (reference sequence). CDR3 coding DNA: TGCGCCAGCGTTCAGACGGATACGCAGTATTTT. This codes for CASVQTDTQYF.

This clone has only one observation. The genes are TRBV5-1 and TRBJ2-7, with D hard to call. The germline CDR1 and CDR2 sequences are SGHRS and YFSETQ. This CDR3 is 15 amino acids long. V was clipped by 4 bases and J by 0 bases, with 14 bases between them. The CDR3 nucleotides are TGCGCCAGCAGCGATCATCAACTGGGCTCCTACGAGCAGTACTTC. Its translation: CASSDHQLGSYEQYF.

This clone was recorded a few times. The chain carries TRBV5-4 and TRBJ2-3, with a tentative D call TRBD2 (6 bases). The CDR3 contains 16 residues. Trimming removed 0 bases from V and 1 base from J, with 12 bases in between. CDR1 SGHNT and CDR2 YYREEE come from the germline V gene (reference sequence). CDR3 nucleotide sequence: TGTGCCAGCAGCTTGGGACTAGTACGGCGCACAGATACGCAGTATTTT. Its translation: CASSLGLVRRTDTQYF.

This chain uses TRBV10-3 with TRBJ1-2; maybe TRBD1 (5 bases). Trimming stripped 3 bases from V and 3 bases from J, with 8 bases between. CDR1 ENHRY and CDR2 SYGVKD come from the germline V gene. The CDR3 length is 13 residues. The CDR3 here is CAISDRVDYGYTF. CDR3 DNA sequence: TGTGCCATCAGTGACAGGGTCGACTATGGCTACACCTTC.

This clone was detected once. The chain recombines TRBV10-3 with TRBJ2-2; D gene uncertain. The V gene's germline CDR1 is ENHRY and CDR2 SYGVKD. The CDR3 is 14 residues long. The germline V and J ends were trimmed by 7 bases and 0 bases, with 9 bases remaining between them. The CDR3 loop is CAITGQANTGELFF. In DNA, the CDR3 is TGTGCCATCACCGGGCAAGCGAACACCGGGGAGCTGTTTTTT.